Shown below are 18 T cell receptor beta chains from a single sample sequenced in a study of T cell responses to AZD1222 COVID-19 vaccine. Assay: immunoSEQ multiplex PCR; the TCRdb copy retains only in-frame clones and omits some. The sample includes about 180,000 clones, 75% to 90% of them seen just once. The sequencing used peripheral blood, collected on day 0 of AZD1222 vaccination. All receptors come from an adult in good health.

Written as DNA, the CDR3 is TGTGCCACCAGTGGGCCCGTCGATAATTCACCCCTCCACTTT. Its protein is CATSGPVDNSPLHF. This chain links TRBV24-1 with TRBJ1-6, with D unresolved. Germline V gene sequence: CDR1 KGHDR, CDR2 SFDVKD. Trimming took off 5 bases at V and 5 bases at J, with 9 bases between the two ends. The CDR3 length is 14 residues.

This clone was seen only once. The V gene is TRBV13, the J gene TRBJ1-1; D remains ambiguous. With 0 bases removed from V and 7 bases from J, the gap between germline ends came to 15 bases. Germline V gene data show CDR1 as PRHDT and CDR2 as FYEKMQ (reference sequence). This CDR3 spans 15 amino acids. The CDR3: CASSLGPGRVSEAFF. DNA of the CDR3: TGTGCCAGCAGCTTAGGCCCGGGGAGGGTCAGTGAAGCTTTCTTT.

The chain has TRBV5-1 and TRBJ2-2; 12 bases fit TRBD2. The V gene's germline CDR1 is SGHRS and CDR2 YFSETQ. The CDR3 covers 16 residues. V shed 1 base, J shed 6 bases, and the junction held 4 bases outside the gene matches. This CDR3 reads CASSLSLAGGPGELFF. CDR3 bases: TGCGCCAGCAGCTTGTCACTAGCGGGGGGCCCCGGGGAGCTGTTTTTT.

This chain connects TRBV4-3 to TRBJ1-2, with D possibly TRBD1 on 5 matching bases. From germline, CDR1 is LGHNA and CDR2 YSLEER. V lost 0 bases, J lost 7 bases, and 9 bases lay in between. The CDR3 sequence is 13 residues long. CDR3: CASSQERGTGYTF. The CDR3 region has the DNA TGCGCCAGCAGCCAAGAGAGGGGAACTGGCTACACCTTC.

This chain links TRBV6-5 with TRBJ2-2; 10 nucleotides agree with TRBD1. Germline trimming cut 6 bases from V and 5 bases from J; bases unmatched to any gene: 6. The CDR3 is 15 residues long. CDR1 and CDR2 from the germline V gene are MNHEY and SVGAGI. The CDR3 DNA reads TGTGCCAGCAGGGGACGGGACAGGGGAACCGGGGAGCTGTTTTTT. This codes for CASRGRDRGTGELFF.

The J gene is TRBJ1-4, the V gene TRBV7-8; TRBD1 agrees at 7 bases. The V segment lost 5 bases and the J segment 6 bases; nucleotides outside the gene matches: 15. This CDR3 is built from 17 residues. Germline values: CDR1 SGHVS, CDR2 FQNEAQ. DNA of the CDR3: TGTGCCAGCAGCCCCCTTCCATTAGGGGGCGGTGATGAAAAACTGTTTTTT. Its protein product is CASSPLPLGGGDEKLFF.

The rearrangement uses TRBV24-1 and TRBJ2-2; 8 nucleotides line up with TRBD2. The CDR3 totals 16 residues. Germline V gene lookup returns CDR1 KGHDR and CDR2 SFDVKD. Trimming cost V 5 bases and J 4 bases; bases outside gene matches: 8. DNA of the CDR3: TGTGCCACCAGTGTTCGAGCGGGGGCCATCACCGGGGAGCTGTTTTTT. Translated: CATSVRAGAITGELFF.

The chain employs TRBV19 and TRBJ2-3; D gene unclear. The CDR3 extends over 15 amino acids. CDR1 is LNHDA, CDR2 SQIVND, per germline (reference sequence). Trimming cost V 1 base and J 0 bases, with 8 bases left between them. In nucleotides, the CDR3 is TGTGCCAGTAGTATAGGGGAAACGAGCACAGATACGCAGTATTTT. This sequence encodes CASSIGETSTDTQYF. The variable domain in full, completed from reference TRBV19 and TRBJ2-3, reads DGGITQSPKYLFRKEGQNVTLSCEQNLNHDAMYWYRQDPGQGLRLIYYSQIVNDFQKGDIAEGYSVSREKKESFPLTVTSAQKNPTAFYLCASSIGETSTDTQYFGPGTRLTVL.

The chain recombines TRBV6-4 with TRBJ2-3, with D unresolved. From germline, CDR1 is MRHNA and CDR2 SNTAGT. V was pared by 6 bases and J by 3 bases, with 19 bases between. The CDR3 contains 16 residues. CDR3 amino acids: CASREPETRDTDTQYF. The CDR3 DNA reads TGTGCCAGCAGGGAGCCGGAGACCAGAGATACAGATACGCAGTATTTT.

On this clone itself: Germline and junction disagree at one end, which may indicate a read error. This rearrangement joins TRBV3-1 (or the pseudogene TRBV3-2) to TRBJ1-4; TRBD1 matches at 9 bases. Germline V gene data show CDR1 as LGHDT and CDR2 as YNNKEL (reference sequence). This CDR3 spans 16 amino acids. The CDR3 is CASSQSPSSTGGKPFF. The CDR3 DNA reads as TGTGCCAGCAGCCAAAGCCCGTCTTCGACAGGGGGAAAACCGTTTTTT.

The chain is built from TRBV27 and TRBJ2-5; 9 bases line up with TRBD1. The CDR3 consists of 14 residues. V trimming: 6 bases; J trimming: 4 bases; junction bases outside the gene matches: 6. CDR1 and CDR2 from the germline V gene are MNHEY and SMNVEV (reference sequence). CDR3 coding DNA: TGTGCCAGCAGCCGGGACAGGGAATCAGAGACCCAGTACTTC. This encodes CASSRDRESETQYF.

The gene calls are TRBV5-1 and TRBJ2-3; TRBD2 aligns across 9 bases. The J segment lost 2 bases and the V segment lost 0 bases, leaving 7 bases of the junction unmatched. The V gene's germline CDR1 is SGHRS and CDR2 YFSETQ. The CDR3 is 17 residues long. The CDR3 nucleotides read TGCGCCAGCAGCTTGGAGGGGCTAGCGGGGATCACAGATACGCAGTATTTT. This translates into CASSLEGLAGITDTQYF.

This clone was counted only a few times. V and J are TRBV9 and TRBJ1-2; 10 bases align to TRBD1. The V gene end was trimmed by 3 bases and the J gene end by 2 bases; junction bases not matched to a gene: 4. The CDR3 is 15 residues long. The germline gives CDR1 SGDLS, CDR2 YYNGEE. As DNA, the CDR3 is TGTGCCAGCAGCGCCAGACAGGGGGCGAACTATGGCTACACCTTC. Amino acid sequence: CASSARQGANYGYTF. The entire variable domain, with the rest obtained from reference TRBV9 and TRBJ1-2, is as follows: DSGVTQTPKHLITATGQRVTLRCSPRSGDLSVYWYQQSLDQGLQFLIQYYNGEERAKGNILERFSAQQFPDLHSELNLSSLELGDSALYFCASSARQGANYGYTFGSGTRLTVV.

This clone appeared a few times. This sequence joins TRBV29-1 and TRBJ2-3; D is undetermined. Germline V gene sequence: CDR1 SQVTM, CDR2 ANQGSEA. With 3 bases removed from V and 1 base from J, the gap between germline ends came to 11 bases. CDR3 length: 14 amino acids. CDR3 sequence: CSVDSWGGTDTQYF. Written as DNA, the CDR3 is TGCAGCGTTGACTCCTGGGGTGGCACAGATACGCAGTATTTT.

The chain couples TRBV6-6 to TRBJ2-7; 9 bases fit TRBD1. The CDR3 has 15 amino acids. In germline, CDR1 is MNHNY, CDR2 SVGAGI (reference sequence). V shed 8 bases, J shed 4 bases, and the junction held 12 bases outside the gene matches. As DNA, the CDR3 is TGTGCCAGCGGCACCCCCTCGGACAGGGGTTACGAGCAGTACTTC. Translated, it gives CASGTPSDRGYEQYF.

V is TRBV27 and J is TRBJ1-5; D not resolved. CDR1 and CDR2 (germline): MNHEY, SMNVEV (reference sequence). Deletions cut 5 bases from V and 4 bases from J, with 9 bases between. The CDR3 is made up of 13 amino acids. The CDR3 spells CASSPGRNQPQHF. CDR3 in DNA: TGTGCCAGCAGTCCCGGACGGAATCAGCCCCAGCATTTT.

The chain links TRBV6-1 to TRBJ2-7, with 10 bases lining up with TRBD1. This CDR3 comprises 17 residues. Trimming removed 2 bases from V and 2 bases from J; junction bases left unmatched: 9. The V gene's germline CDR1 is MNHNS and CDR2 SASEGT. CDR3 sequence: CASSEPHDRGRAYEQYF. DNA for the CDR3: TGTGCCAGCAGTGAACCCCACGACAGGGGGCGCGCCTACGAGCAGTACTTC.

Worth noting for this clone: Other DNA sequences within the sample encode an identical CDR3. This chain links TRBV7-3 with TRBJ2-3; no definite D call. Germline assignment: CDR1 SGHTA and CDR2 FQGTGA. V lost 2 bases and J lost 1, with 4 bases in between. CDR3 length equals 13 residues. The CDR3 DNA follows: TGTGCCAGCAGCTTAGGGGGCACAGATACGCAGTATTTT. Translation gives CASSLGGTDTQYF.